A single sample is the source of the 22 T cell receptor beta chains below, sequenced in a study of radiotherapy plus CTLA-4 blockade in lung cancer. Some clones are missing from TCRdb's copy, which holds only in-frame ones; the method was immunoSEQ multiplex PCR. The sample has tens of thousands of clones, roughly three quarters seen once. Material: peripheral blood, obtained from a patient treated with radiotherapy plus ipilimumab. These TCRs come from a human donor with non-small cell lung cancer whose response to radiotherapy plus ipilimumab could not be evaluated.

This clone appeared a few times. The chain joins TRBV9 to TRBJ1-2; 7 bases match TRBD1. V trimming: 3 bases; J trimming: 2 bases; junction bases outside the gene matches: 4. Germline V lookup: CDR1 SGDLS, CDR2 YYNGEE. The CDR3 consists of 14 residues. The CDR3 DNA reads as TGTGCCAGCAGCGCGAAACAGGGGAACTATGGCTACACCTTC. It yields the protein CASSAKQGNYGYTF.

The chain combines TRBV5-6 with TRBJ2-3; the D is unclear. CDR1 and CDR2 (germline): SGHDT, YYEEEE. The V end was cut by 5 bases, the J end by 7 bases, with 17 bases between. This CDR3 contains 14 residues. CDR3 sequence (DNA): TGTGCCAGCAGGCTGGATCCCCCGACAAATACGCAGTATTTT. Translating it yields CASRLDPPTNTQYF.

The chain links TRBV7-9 to TRBJ1-3; a weak D match, TRBD1 (6 bases). V was clipped by 4 bases and J by 8 bases, with 24 bases between them. The CDR3 covers 17 residues. Germline loops: CDR1 SEHNR, CDR2 FQNEAQ (reference sequence). CDR3 coding DNA: TGTGCCAGCAGCTCGTACAGCGGACAGAAAAGACAAGACACCATATATTTT. This sequence encodes CASSSYSGQKRQDTIYF.

The rearrangement uses TRBV28 and TRBJ1-2; D gene unclear. In germline, CDR1 is MDHEN, CDR2 SYDVKM. The ends were cut back, 2 bases at V and 5 bases at J, with 6 bases in the middle. The CDR3 consists of 12 residues. CDR3 residues: CASSLARYGYTF. CDR3 DNA sequence: TGTGCCAGCAGTTTAGCCCGGTATGGCTACACCTTC.

This chain uses TRBV5-1 with TRBJ1-4; D unresolved. Germline V gives CDR1 SGHRS, CDR2 YFSETQ. CDR3 length: 16 amino acids. V was clipped by 0 bases and J by 7 bases, with 16 bases between them. The CDR3 nucleotides read TGCGCCAGCAGCTTGGGGAGTGTCGGAGGAGGTGAAAAACTGTTTTTT. Its protein product is CASSLGSVGGGEKLFF.

The genes are TRBV28 and TRBJ1-2, with TRBD1 as a possible D gene (6 bases). The CDR3 covers 14 residues. Germline loops: CDR1 MDHEN, CDR2 SYDVKM. V lost 4 bases and J lost 8, with 17 bases in between. CDR3 residues: CASSSLQGREGYTF. CDR3 in DNA: TGTGCCAGCAGTTCCTTACAGGGTAGGGAGGGCTACACCTTC.

In this sample, this clone is medium-sized. This sequence joins TRBV19 and TRBJ1-1; D is unresolved. Germline loops: CDR1 LNHDA, CDR2 SQIVND (reference sequence). Trimming took off 5 bases at V and 2 bases at J, with 12 bases between the two ends. There are 14 residues in the CDR3. The CDR3, as DNA: TGTGCCAGTAGTTTTGGACGGGGAAACACTGAAGCTTTCTTT. This gives the protein CASSFGRGNTEAFF.

The J gene is TRBJ1-4, the V gene TRBV9; TRBD1 matches at 7 bases. V dropped 3 bases and J dropped 4; count of bases not matched to a gene: 6. The CDR3 length is 15 residues. Germline CDR1 SGDLS, CDR2 YYNGEE. CDR3 residues: CASSAHRGNNEKLFF. The CDR3 bases are TGTGCCAGCAGCGCCCACAGGGGCAATAATGAAAAACTGTTTTTT. The variable domain in full, with the rest retrieved from reference TRBV9 and TRBJ1-4, is DSGVTQTPKHLITATGQRVTLRCSPRSGDLSVYWYQQSLDQGLQFLIQYYNGEERAKGNILERFSAQQFPDLHSELNLSSLELGDSALYFCASSAHRGNNEKLFFGSGTQLSVL.

This chain links TRBV28 with TRBJ2-3, with 11 bases that match TRBD2. The CDR3 length is 17 residues. Per germline, CDR1 MDHEN and CDR2 SYDVKM. With V trimmed by 5 bases and J by 4 bases, 11 bases remained unmatched. CDR3 DNA: TGTGCCAGCAGTGACCGGCGAATAGCGGGAGGGCCAGATACGCAGTATTTT. It translates to CASSDRRIAGGPDTQYF.

This rearrangement joins TRBV28 to TRBJ1-1, with D perhaps TRBD1 (6 bases). The germline V gene encodes CDR1 MDHEN and CDR2 SYDVKM. Trimming removed 6 bases at V and 5 bases at J, with 13 bases between. The CDR3 spans 13 residues. The CDR3 DNA sequence: TGTGCCAGCAGGGGGGGGCTGTGGACTGAAGCTTTCTTT. Encoded protein: CASRGGLWTEAFF.

The chain joins TRBV7-9 to TRBJ2-7, with 9 bases lining up with TRBD1. The length of the CDR3 is 14 residues. V was clipped by 6 bases and J by 6 bases; unmatched bases: 9. Per the germline V gene, CDR1 is SEHNR and CDR2 is FQNEAQ (reference sequence). The CDR3 here is CASRKSGTGSEQYF. The CDR3 DNA sequence: TGTGCCAGCAGGAAGTCCGGGACAGGGAGCGAGCAGTACTTC.

The rearrangement links TRBV5-1 to TRBJ1-3, with TRBD1 as a possible D gene (5 bases). The germline V gene encodes CDR1 SGHRS and CDR2 YFSETQ. The ends were cut back, 2 bases at V and 0 bases at J, with 12 bases in the middle. This CDR3 has 16 amino acids. This CDR3 reads CASSFMDMSSGNTIYF. CDR3 nucleotides: TGCGCCAGCAGCTTTATGGACATGAGCTCTGGAAACACCATATATTTT.

V gene TRBV7-2 combines with J gene TRBJ2-2; D perhaps matches TRBD1 (5 bases). Looked up from germline, CDR1 is SGHTA and CDR2 is FQGNSA. This CDR3 has 14 residues. Trimming took 6 bases from V and 1 from J, leaving 9 bases between them. CDR3 sequence reads: CASRTELNTGELFF. CDR3 DNA sequence: TGTGCCAGCAGGACAGAGCTGAACACCGGGGAGCTGTTTTTT.

The chain employs TRBV11-2 and TRBJ1-3; TRBD1 aligns across 9 bases. The CDR3 length is 18 residues. Germline V gene data show CDR1 as SGHAT and CDR2 as FQNNGV. The J segment lost 2 bases and the V segment lost 4 bases, leaving 12 bases of the junction unmatched. As DNA, the CDR3 is TGTGCCAGCAGCTCCCCCGGGACAGGGTTGGTCACTGGAAACACCATATATTTT. Translation gives CASSSPGTGLVTGNTIYF.

This clone was found a few times. The chain is built from TRBV9 and TRBJ1-3; D is possibly TRBD1 (5 bases). Germline loops: CDR1 SGDLS, CDR2 YYNGEE. The CDR3 totals 15 residues. Trimming removed 1 base at V and 0 bases at J, with 8 bases between. CDR3 region: CASSVQGVSGNTIYF. CDR3 in DNA: TGTGCCAGCAGCGTACAGGGTGTCTCTGGAAACACCATATATTTT.

This clone appeared once. The J gene is TRBJ1-5, the V gene TRBV4-3; 7 positions agree with TRBD1. The ends lost 4 bases at V and 3 bases at J; junction bases unmatched: 3. CDR3 length: 14 amino acids. Germline V gene lookup returns CDR1 LGHNA and CDR2 YSLEER. DNA of the CDR3: TGCGCCAGCAGCCGGGACAGCACCAATCAGCCCCAGCATTTT. Translation gives CASSRDSTNQPQHF.

This clone came up a few times. The chain couples TRBV13 to TRBJ2-7; D is perhaps TRBD1 (6 bases). The CDR3 extends over 15 amino acids. V shed 5 bases and J shed 2 bases, with 16 bases lying between them. Per germline, CDR1 PRHDT and CDR2 FYEKMQ (reference sequence). CDR3 bases: TGTGCCAGCAGCCAACAGGGTGGGACGCCCTACGAGCAGTACTTC. Translation gives CASSQQGGTPYEQYF. Variable domain in full (rest from reference TRBV13 and TRBJ2-7): AAGVIQSPRHLIKEKRETATLKCYPIPRHDTVYWYQQGPGQDPQFLISFYEKMQSDKGSIPDRFSAQQFSDYHSELNMSSLELGDSALYFCASSQQGGTPYEQYFGPGTRLTVT.

The rearrangement joins TRBV28 to TRBJ2-5; TRBD2 aligns across 11 bases. CDR1 is MDHEN and CDR2 is SYDVKM in the germline V gene. The junction had 8 bases not matched to a gene; V was cut back by 6 bases and J by 5 bases. This CDR3 has 15 residues. The CDR3 spells CASRVAGGIEETQYF. In nucleotides, the CDR3 is TGTGCCAGCAGGGTAGCGGGAGGGATCGAGGAGACCCAGTACTTC.

The chain uses TRBV6-1 and TRBJ2-1, with 7 bases fitting TRBD1. The trim removed 2 bases at V and 1 base at J, leaving 2 bases unmatched. Per the germline V gene, CDR1 is MNHNS and CDR2 is SASEGT. The CDR3 is made up of 15 amino acids. CDR3: CASSELGQSYNEQFF. The CDR3 region has the DNA TGTGCCAGCAGTGAACTGGGACAGTCCTACAATGAGCAGTTCTTC.

The chain couples TRBV28 to TRBJ2-5; no clear D. The V and J ends lost 3 bases and 5 bases respectively, with 7 bases between them. Looked up from germline, CDR1 is MDHEN and CDR2 is SYDVKM. CDR3 length equals 12 residues. DNA for the CDR3: TGTGCCAGCAGTTTCCAGTGGGAGACCCAGTACTTC. It yields the protein CASSFQWETQYF.

The chain has TRBV11-2 and TRBJ2-2, with 8 nucleotides matching TRBD1. Germline V gives CDR1 SGHAT, CDR2 FQNNGV. CDR3 length: 15 amino acids. The trim removed 4 bases at V and 2 bases at J, leaving 3 bases unmatched. The DNA for the CDR3 is TGTGCCAGCAGCTCAGGGACAGGCAACACCGGGGAGCTGTTTTTT. Translated, it gives CASSSGTGNTGELFF. The complete variable domain, with remaining parts taken from reference TRBV11-2 and TRBJ2-2, reads EAGVAQSPRYKIIEKRQSVAFWCNPISGHATLYWYQQILGQGPKLLIQFQNNGVVDDSQLPKDRFSAERLKGVDSTLKIQPAKLEDSAVYLCASSSGTGNTGELFFGEGSRLTVL.

The gene calls are TRBV6-4 and TRBJ2-1, with D maybe TRBD2 (7 bases). CDR1 and CDR2 from the germline V gene are MRHNA and SNTAGT. The CDR3 consists of 15 residues. V lost 0 bases to trimming and J lost 4 bases, with 10 bases between them. The DNA for the CDR3 is TGTGCCAGCAGTGACTCGGGGGGGCGATACAATGAGCAGTTCTTC. Translation gives CASSDSGGRYNEQFF.